This T cell receptor beta chain was sequenced for a study of blood T cell repertoires in COVID-19. At the level of the study: Acute and convalescent COVID-19 specimens originated in the United States, Italy and Spain.

Authors' processing steps: Amplified reference gene primers provided the basis for estimating nucleated cell counts. Clones were sequenced by immunoSEQ multiplex PCR, and TCRdb holds only the in-frame ones, with some missing. The V and J calls and clone size come from that table; D and trimming were worked out from the DNA. This repertoire shows 100,000 to 150,000 clones, more than 75% found once; its top ten account for 1.5%. The CDR3 has 15 amino acids. CDR1 is MDHEN, CDR2 SYDVKM, per germline. The V end was cut by 1 base, the J end by 5 bases, with 15 bases between. The sample consisted of peripheral blood. V is TRBV28 and J is TRBJ2-7; possible D gene TRBD1, 5 bases. The receptor was derived from a human donor in a cohort sampled during active COVID-19. DNA for the CDR3: TGTGCCAGCAGTTTATCCCTACCAGGGAAGCACGAGCAGTACTTC. Its protein product is CASSLSLPGKHEQYF. The full variable domain, with the rest looked up from reference TRBV28 and TRBJ2-7, is DVKVTQSSRYLVKRTGEKVFLECVQDMDHENMFWYRQDPGLGLRLIYFSYDVKMKEKGDIPEGYSVSREKKERFSLILESASTNQTSMYLCASSLSLPGKHEQYFGPGTRLTVT.